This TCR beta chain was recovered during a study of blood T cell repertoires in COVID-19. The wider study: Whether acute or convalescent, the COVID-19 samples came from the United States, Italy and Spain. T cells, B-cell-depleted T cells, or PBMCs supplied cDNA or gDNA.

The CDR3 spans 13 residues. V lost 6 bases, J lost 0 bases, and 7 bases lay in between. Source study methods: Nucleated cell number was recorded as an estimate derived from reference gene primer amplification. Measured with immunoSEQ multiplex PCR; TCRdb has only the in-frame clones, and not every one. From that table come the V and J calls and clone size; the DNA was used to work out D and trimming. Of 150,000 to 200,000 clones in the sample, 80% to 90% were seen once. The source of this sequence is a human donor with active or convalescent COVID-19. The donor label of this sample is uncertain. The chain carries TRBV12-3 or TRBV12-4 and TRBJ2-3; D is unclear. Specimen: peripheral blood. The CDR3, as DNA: TGTGCCAGCAGGCACTCTAGCACAGATACGCAGTATTTT. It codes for CASRHSSTDTQYF.